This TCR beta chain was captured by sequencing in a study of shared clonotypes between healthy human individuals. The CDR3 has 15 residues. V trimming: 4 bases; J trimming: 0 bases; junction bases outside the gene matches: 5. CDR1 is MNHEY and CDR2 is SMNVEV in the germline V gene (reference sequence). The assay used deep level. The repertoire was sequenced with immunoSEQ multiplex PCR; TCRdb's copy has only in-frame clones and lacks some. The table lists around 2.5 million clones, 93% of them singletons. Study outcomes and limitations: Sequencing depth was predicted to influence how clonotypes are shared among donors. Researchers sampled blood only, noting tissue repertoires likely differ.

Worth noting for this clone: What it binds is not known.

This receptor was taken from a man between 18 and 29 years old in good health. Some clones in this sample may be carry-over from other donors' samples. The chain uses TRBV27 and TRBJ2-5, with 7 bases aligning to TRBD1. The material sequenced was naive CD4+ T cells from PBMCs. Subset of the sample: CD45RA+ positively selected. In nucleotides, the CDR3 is TGTGCCAGCAGTTCCATACAGGGGTACCAAGAGACCCAGTACTTC. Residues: CASSSIQGYQETQYF.